Included here is one TCR beta chain sequence, with context. The method was immunoSEQ multiplex PCR; TCRdb's version includes in-frame clones alone and lacks a portion of them. Here the sample spans fewer than 65,000 clones, 80% to 90% being singletons. This CDR3 has 13 residues. V lost 5 bases to trimming and J lost 8 bases; unmatched junction nucleotides: 4. Germline-derived CDR1 and CDR2 are MNHEY and SVGAGI. The source of the sample is a study of Tregs in tolerant kidney transplant recipients. The material was Tregs from blood, obtained before the transplant. This TCR was sampled from a human donor who received a combined kidney and bone marrow transplant. The chain joins TRBV6-5 to TRBJ2-1; 9 nucleotides align to TRBD2. The CDR3 DNA reads as TGTGCCAGCAGTAGAGCGGGAGGCCATGAGCAGTTCTTC. This codes for CASSRAGGHEQFF.